This T cell receptor beta chain was sequenced in a study of shared clonotypes between healthy human individuals. Findings of the study overall: Clonotype sharing levels among donors were expected to vary with sequencing depth. Among non-shared clonotypes, generation probabilities were lower than among those shared by all four donors. What rarefaction showed was incomplete sorted-subset sequencing despite large depth.

Naive CD45RA+ and memory CD45RA-negative subsets were split from CD4+ cells. Method: immunoSEQ multiplex PCR; TCRdb's copy keeps in-frame clones and lacks some. Among a few million clones listed, about 92% were seen once. With respect to this clone: The antigen is not known.

CDR3 length: 15 amino acids. The trim removed 4 bases at V and 3 bases at J, leaving 12 bases unmatched. Germline V gene data show CDR1 as SQVTM and CDR2 as ANQGSEA. The origin of this receptor is a man younger than 30 in good health. Some clones in this sample may be carry-over from other donors' samples. This chain links TRBV29-1 with TRBJ2-7; 7 bases are a match to TRBD1. The specimen sequenced was naive CD4+ T cells from PBMCs. Noted subset: CD45RA+ positively selected. Here the CDR3 reads CSVALGQDSVYEQYF. CDR3 nucleotide sequence: TGCAGCGTTGCCTTAGGACAGGACTCAGTCTACGAGCAGTACTTC.